This TCR beta chain was documented in a study of control samples from healthy donors and cancer patients. This clone was seen once. Trimming removed 5 bases at V and 4 bases at J, with 16 bases between. The CDR3 contains 15 residues. CDR1 and CDR2 from the germline V gene are SGHRS and YFSETQ. Generated by immunoSEQ multiplex PCR, the TCRdb table keeps only in-frame clones and is missing some. Seen here are approximately 190,000 clones, about nine tenths observed once, and the top ten hold roughly 1.9%. The sequence came from a man aged 25 to 40 in good health. The sequenced material came from blood. This chain connects TRBV5-1 to TRBJ2-1; D might be TRBD2 (6 bases). CDR3 sequence (DNA): TGCGCCAGCAGACGCGGGGACTTGGGGTACAATGAGCAGTTCTTC. It codes for CASRRGDLGYNEQFF.